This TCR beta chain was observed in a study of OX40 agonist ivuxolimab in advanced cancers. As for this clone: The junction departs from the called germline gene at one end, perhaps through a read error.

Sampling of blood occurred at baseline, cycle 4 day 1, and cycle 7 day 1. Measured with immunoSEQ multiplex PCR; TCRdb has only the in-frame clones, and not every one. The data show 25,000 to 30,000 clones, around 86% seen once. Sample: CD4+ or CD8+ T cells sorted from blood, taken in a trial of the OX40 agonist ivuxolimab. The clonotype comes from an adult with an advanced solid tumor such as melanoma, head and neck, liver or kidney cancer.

The CDR3 nucleotides are TGTGCTAGCAGCTTATTCTCTGGGGAGCTGTTTTTT. It codes for CASSLFSGELFF. The chain has TRBV7-7 and TRBJ2-2; D not resolved. This CDR3 comprises 12 residues. Germline loops: CDR1 SSHAT, CDR2 FNYEAQ (reference sequence). The variable domain in full, completed from reference TRBV7-7 and TRBJ2-2, reads GAGVSQSPRYKVTKRGQDVTLRCDPISSHATLYWYQQALGQGPEFLTYFNYEAQPDKSGLPSDRFSAERPEGSISTLTIQRTEQRDSAMYRCASSLFSGELFFGEGSRLTVL.